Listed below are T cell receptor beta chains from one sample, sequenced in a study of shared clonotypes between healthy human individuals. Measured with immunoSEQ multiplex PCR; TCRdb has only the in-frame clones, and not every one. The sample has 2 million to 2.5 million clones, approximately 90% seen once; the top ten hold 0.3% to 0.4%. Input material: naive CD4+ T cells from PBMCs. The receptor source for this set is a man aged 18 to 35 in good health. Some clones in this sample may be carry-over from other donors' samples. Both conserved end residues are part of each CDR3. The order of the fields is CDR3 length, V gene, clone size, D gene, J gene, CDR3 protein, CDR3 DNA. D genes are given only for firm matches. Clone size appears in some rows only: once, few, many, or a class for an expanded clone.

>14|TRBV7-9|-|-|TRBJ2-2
CASSLGTNTGELFF
TGTGCCAGCAGCTTAGGGACAAACACCGGGGAGCTGTTTTTT
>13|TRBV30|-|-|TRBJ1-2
CALWGPNNYGYTF
TGTGCCCTCTGGGGCCCTAATAACTATGGCTACACCTTC
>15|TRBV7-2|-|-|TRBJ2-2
CASSPQPRVGGELFF
TGTGCCAGCAGCCCCCAACCCAGGGTCGGGGGGGAGCTGTTTTTT
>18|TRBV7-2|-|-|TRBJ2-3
CASSLVFRGQGSTDTQYF
TGTGCCAGCAGCTTAGTTTTCCGGGGGCAGGGGAGCACAGATACGCAGTATTTT
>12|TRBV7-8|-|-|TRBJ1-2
CASSLGLIGYTF
TGTGCCAGCAGCTTAGGCCTGATCGGCTACACCTTC
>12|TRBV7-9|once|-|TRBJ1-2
CASNKIGPGYTF
TGTGCCAGCAACAAAATTGGTCCGGGCTACACCTTC
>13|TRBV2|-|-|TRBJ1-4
CASSERRGEKLFF
TGTGCCAGCAGTGAACGAAGGGGCGAAAAACTGTTTTTT
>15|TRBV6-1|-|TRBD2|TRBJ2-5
CASRSRFSGSGTQYF
TGTGCCAGCAGGAGCCGGTTTAGCGGGAGTGGGACCCAGTACTTC
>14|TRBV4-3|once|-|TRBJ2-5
CASSQDLGQETQYF
TGCGCCAGCAGCCAAGATCTGGGTCAAGAGACCCAGTACTTC
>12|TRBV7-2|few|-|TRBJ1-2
CASSSMGYGYTF
TGTGCCAGCAGCTCTATGGGGTATGGCTACACCTTC
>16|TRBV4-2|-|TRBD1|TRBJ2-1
CASSQPGTGQYNEQFF
TGTGCCAGCAGCCAACCCGGGACAGGGCAATACAATGAGCAGTTCTTC
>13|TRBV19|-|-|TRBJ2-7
CASRRNGVYEQYF
TGTGCCAGTAGAAGAAATGGAGTTTACGAGCAGTACTTC
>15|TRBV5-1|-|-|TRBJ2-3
CASSSLLGGTDTQYF
TGCGCCAGCAGCTCCTTACTAGGGGGCACAGATACGCAGTATTTT
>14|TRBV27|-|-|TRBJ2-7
CASSLNGGRYEQYF
TGTGCCAGCAGTTTAAACGGGGGGCGATACGAGCAGTACTTC
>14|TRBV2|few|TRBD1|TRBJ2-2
CASSRTGTTGELFF
TGTGCCAGCAGTCGGACAGGGACAACCGGGGAGCTGTTTTTT
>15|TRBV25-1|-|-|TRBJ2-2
CASSEFRGNTGELFF
TGTGCCAGCAGTGAATTCAGGGGGAACACCGGGGAGCTGTTTTTT
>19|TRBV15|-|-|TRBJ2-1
CATSQMRFFGGSSYNEQFF
TGTGCCACCAGCCAGATGAGGTTTTTTGGGGGTTCCTCCTACAATGAGCAGTTCTTC
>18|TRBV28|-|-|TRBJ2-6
CASSRQGYGLSGANVLTF
TGTGCCAGCAGCCGCCAGGGGTATGGGCTCTCTGGGGCCAACGTCCTGACTTTC
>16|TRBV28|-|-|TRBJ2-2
CASSLLGGVGAGELFF
TGTGCCAGCAGTTTATTAGGAGGAGTTGGCGCCGGGGAGCTGTTTTTT
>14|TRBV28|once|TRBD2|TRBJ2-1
CASGGLASYNEQFF
TGTGCCAGCGGGGGACTAGCGAGTTACAATGAGCAGTTCTTC
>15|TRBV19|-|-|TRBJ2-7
CASSIFGGADYEQYF
TGTGCCAGTAGTATATTCGGCGGGGCGGACTACGAGCAGTACTTC
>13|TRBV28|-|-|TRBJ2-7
CASSGDLAYEQYF
TGTGCCAGCAGTGGGGACTTAGCCTACGAGCAGTACTTC
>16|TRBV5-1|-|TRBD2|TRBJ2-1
CASSLSPSGVGDEQFF
TGCGCCAGCAGCTTGAGTCCTAGCGGGGTGGGAGATGAGCAGTTCTTC
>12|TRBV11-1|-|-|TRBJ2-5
CASSQGWGHPYF
TGTGCCAGCAGTCAAGGGTGGGGACATCCGTACTTC
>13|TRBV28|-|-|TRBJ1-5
CASSSHGNQPQHF
TGTGCCAGCAGTTCCCATGGCAATCAGCCCCAGCATTTT
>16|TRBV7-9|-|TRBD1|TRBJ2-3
CASSSVRGLVTDTQYF
TGTGCCAGCAGCTCAGTGAGGGGGCTAGTGACAGATACGCAGTATTTT
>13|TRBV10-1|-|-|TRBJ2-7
CASSESTGREQYF
TGCGCCAGCAGTGAGTCGACTGGGAGAGAGCAGTACTTC
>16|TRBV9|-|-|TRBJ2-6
CASSIRQVAGANVLTF
TGTGCCAGCAGCATACGACAGGTGGCTGGGGCCAACGTCCTGACTTTC
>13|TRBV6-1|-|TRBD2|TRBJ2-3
CASVSGNLDTQYF
TGTGCCAGCGTTAGCGGGAATCTTGATACGCAGTATTTT
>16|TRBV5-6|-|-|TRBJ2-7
CASSLAPGRGSYEQYF
TGTGCCAGCAGCTTGGCCCCCGGCAGGGGCTCCTACGAGCAGTACTTC
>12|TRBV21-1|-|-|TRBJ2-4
CASSPRGDIQYF
TGTGCCAGCAGCCCACGTGGCGACATTCAGTACTTC
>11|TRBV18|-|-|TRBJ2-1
CASSPMNEQFF
TGTGCCAGCTCACCAATGAATGAGCAGTTCTTC
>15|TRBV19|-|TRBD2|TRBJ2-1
CASSKLAGGLREQFF
TGTGCCAGTAGTAAATTAGCGGGAGGGCTAAGGGAGCAGTTCTTC
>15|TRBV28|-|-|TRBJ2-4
CASSLGGQGKNIQYF
TGTGCCAGCAGTTTAGGGGGGCAGGGCAAAAACATTCAGTACTTC
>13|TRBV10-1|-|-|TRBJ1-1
CASKAPGGTEAFF
TGCGCCAGCAAAGCCCCCGGCGGCACTGAAGCTTTCTTT
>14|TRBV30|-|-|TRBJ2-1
CAWSPGRPYNEQFF
TGTGCCTGGAGTCCTGGACGACCCTACAATGAGCAGTTCTTC
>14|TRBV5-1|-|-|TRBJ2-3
CASSLGTNGDTQYF
TGCGCCAGCAGCTTGGGGACAAATGGGGATACGCAGTATTTT
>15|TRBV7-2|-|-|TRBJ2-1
CASSLGGGSYNEQFF
TGTGCCAGCAGCTTAGGAGGTGGCTCCTACAATGAGCAGTTCTTC
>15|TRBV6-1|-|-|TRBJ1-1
CASSEAGTVNTEAFF
TGTGCCAGCAGTGAAGCCGGGACGGTGAACACTGAAGCTTTCTTT
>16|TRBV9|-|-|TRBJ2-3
CASSVGGSSFTDTQYF
TGTGCCAGCAGCGTAGGGGGCAGCTCCTTCACAGATACGCAGTATTTT
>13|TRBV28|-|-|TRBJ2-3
CASRRQDLNTQYF
TGTGCCAGCAGACGACAAGACTTGAATACGCAGTATTTT
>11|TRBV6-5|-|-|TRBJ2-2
CASRGGTELFF
TGTGCCAGCAGAGGAGGAACTGAGCTGTTTTTT